The text below deals with one T cell receptor beta chain. The data derive from a study of tissue T cells after allogeneic stem cell transplantation. Unmatched junction bases numbered 2, after V lost 3 bases and J lost 3 bases. This CDR3 is 13 amino acids long. Germline V gene data show CDR1 as MDHEN and CDR2 as SYDVKM. The table came from immunoSEQ multiplex PCR; TCRdb's copy has only in-frame clones and leaves some out. The table records about 1,400 clones, about 80% of them present only once. The sequenced sample was spleen tissue, obtained at autopsy. The chain links TRBV28 to TRBJ2-7, with TRBD2 matching 7 bases. The source is a male patient between 35 and 75 years old with steroid-refractory graft-versus-host disease after an allogeneic stem cell transplant. Some T cells may have originated in the graft donor. The CDR3 loop reads CASSFREVYEQYF. CDR3 DNA sequence: TGTGCCAGCAGTTTTCGGGAGGTCTACGAGCAGTACTTC.